These 22 T cell receptor beta chains came from one sample sequenced in a study of T-cell memory formation after mild COVID-19. TCRdb used MiXCR to reprocess the 5' RACE reads, holding one entry per CDR3 protein. Of hundreds of thousands of distinct CDR3 sequences listed, around 27% are singletons. The sequencing sample was made of PBMCs or a T cell subset sorted from them (not recorded which). The receptors shown here come from an adult woman who had mild COVID-19 (a few samples of this study predate the infection). Cell type and time point are not known.

The chain has TRBV6-2 or TRBV6-3 and TRBJ2-3; 11 bases agree with TRBD2. Losses at the gene ends were 2 bases for V and 5 bases for J; bases not matched to a gene: 3. Looked up from germline, CDR1 is MNHEY and CDR2 is SVGEGT. CDR3 size: 15 residues. The CDR3 DNA reads TGTGCCAGCAGTTACCCCGGGACTAGCGGAGATACGCAGTATTTT. The encoded protein is CASSYPGTSGDTQYF.

This clonotype turned up a few times. J is TRBJ2-2 and V is TRBV7-3; maybe TRBD2 (6 bases). Germline V CDR1 and CDR2: SGHTA, FQGTGA. The CDR3 runs to 15 residues. V was clipped by 3 bases and J by 7 bases, with 15 bases between them. The CDR3 loop reads CASSFAGRTGGELFF. For the CDR3, the DNA is TGTGCCAGCAGCTTTGCCGGGAGAACCGGCGGGGAGCTGTTTTTT.

This chain links TRBV10-3 with TRBJ2-3; D might be TRBD1 or TRBD2, each matching 5 bases. This CDR3 is 15 amino acids long. Germline values: CDR1 ENHRY, CDR2 SYGVKD. Deletions cut 5 bases from V and 2 bases from J, with 14 bases between. The CDR3 is CAISLGRRTTDTQYF. The CDR3 bases are TGTGCCATCAGTCTGGGACGGAGGACCACAGATACGCAGTATTTT.

The chain combines TRBV5-1 with TRBJ2-3; 13 nucleotides align to TRBD2. Trimming removed 4 bases from V and 4 bases from J; junction bases left unmatched: 12. Germline lookup yields CDR1 SGHRS and CDR2 YFSETQ. The CDR3 runs to 18 residues. The CDR3 DNA follows: TGCGCCAGCAGCGCCACTAGCGGGAGGGCCGCAGCCCCAGATACGCAGTATTTT. This encodes CASSATSGRAAAPDTQYF.

This chain uses TRBV4-1 with TRBJ2-7; no definite D call. Trimming removed 0 bases from V and 5 bases from J, with 11 bases in between. The CDR3 totals 14 residues. CDR1 is MGHRA, CDR2 YSYEKL, per germline. The CDR3 sequence is CASSQEVRADEQYF. DNA for the CDR3: TGCGCCAGCAGCCAAGAAGTTCGAGCAGACGAGCAGTACTTC.

The rearrangement links TRBV5-1 to TRBJ2-4; D uncertain. The length of the CDR3 is 13 residues. V lost 0 bases to trimming and J lost 9 bases, with 10 bases between them. The V gene's germline CDR1 is SGHRS and CDR2 YFSETQ. The CDR3 loop reads CASSLVEFGIQYF. The CDR3 DNA follows: TGCGCCAGCAGCTTGGTCGAGTTCGGCATTCAGTACTTC.

There are a few counts of this clonotype. J is TRBJ2-1 and V is TRBV12-3 or TRBV12-4; 7 nucleotides agree with TRBD1. The CDR3 extends over 11 amino acids. V was clipped by 6 bases and J by 13 bases; unmatched bases: 6. The CDR3 sequence is CASRFRQGQFF. The CDR3 bases are TGTGCCAGCAGATTCAGACAGGGACAGTTCTTC.

This clonotype showed up just a few times. The chain combines TRBV29-1 with TRBJ2-7; TRBD2 matches at 8 bases. Germline V gene lookup returns CDR1 SQVTM and CDR2 ANQGSEA. The V segment lost 4 bases and the J segment 5 bases; nucleotides outside the gene matches: 10. This CDR3 has 14 amino acids. The CDR3 protein is CSVALSGRVNEQYF. CDR3 DNA: TGCAGCGTTGCTTTAAGCGGGAGAGTCAACGAGCAGTACTTC.

A few counts support this clonotype. This rearrangement joins TRBV6-6 to TRBJ2-5; tentatively, D is TRBD2 (7 bases). The CDR3 extends over 13 amino acids. The germline CDR1 and CDR2 sequences are MNHNY and SVGAGI (reference sequence). Trimming pared 6 bases from V and 9 bases from J, leaving 17 bases between. The CDR3 coding sequence is TGTGCCAGCAGGCTTAACTGGGAGGGGGCCCAGTACTTC. Translation gives CASRLNWEGAQYF.

The genes are TRBV7-2 and TRBJ1-5; TRBD1 agrees at 10 bases. Trimming at V came to 5 bases and at J to 8 bases, leaving 9 bases not matched to a gene. Germline CDR1 reads SGHTA; CDR2 reads FQGNSA. This CDR3 spans 15 amino acids. CDR3 amino acids: CASSPRQGAFEPQHF. The CDR3 DNA sequence: TGTGCCAGCAGCCCCCGACAGGGGGCTTTTGAGCCCCAGCATTTT. Together with reference TRBV7-2 and TRBJ1-5, the CDR3 gives the full variable domain: GAGVSQSPSNKVTEKGKDVELRCDPISGHTALYWYRQSLGQGLEFLIYFQGNSAPDKSGLPSDRFSAERTGGSVSTLTIQRTQQEDSAVYLCASSPRQGAFEPQHFGDGTRLSIL.

This clonotype came up a few times. The CDR3 protein is CASSSTQRGETQYF. The CDR3 region has the DNA TGTGCCAGCAGCTCAACCCAGCGGGGAGAGACCCAGTACTTC. This chain links TRBV7-8 with TRBJ2-5, with 7 bases that match TRBD2. Germline assignment: CDR1 SGHVS and CDR2 FQNEAQ. The CDR3 extends over 14 amino acids. After removal of 4 bases from V and 4 bases from J, the junction contained 6 bases not matched to a gene.

This clonotype occurred a few times. The chain recombines TRBV7-9 with TRBJ1-1, with D maybe TRBD1 (5 bases). Trimming took 1 base from V and 4 from J, leaving 19 bases between them. Germline V gene lookup returns CDR1 SEHNR and CDR2 FQNEAQ (reference sequence). This CDR3 is built from 17 residues. CDR3 protein: CASSLVLPGNRGTEAFF. CDR3 in DNA: TGTGCCAGCAGCTTAGTGCTCCCCGGTAATAGGGGCACTGAAGCTTTCTTT. Full variable domain (missing parts from reference TRBV7-9 and TRBJ1-1): DTGVSQNPRHKITKRGQNVTFRCDPISEHNRLYWYRQTLGQGPEFLTYFQNEAQLEKSRLLSDRFSAERPKGSFSTLEIQRTEQGDSAMYLCASSLVLPGNRGTEAFFGQGTRLTVV.

The chain joins TRBV12-3 or TRBV12-4 to TRBJ2-3; TRBD2 aligns across 11 bases. This CDR3 spans 15 amino acids. V gave up 5 bases and J gave up 8 bases; unmatched junction bases: 9. CDR3 amino acids: CASSATSGVSGTQYF. The CDR3 coding sequence is TGTGCCAGCAGTGCGACTAGCGGGGTGTCCGGTACGCAGTATTTT.

This clonotype was picked up a small number of times. The chain combines TRBV14 with TRBJ2-7; D call uncertain. V gave up 0 bases and J gave up 0 bases, with 9 bases separating them. Germline CDR1 is SGHDN and CDR2 is FVKESK. There are 15 residues in the CDR3. The DNA of the CDR3 is TGTGCCAGCAGCCAAGATACTATTAGCTCCTACGAGCAGTACTTC. Protein sequence: CASSQDTISSYEQYF.

This clonotype was seen a handful of times. The chain carries TRBV25-1 and TRBJ2-7, with D possibly being TRBD2 (6 bases). CDR3 length: 15 residues. Germline CDR1 MGHDK, CDR2 SYGVNS. V was pared by 0 bases and J by 3 bases, with 12 bases between. The DNA for the CDR3 is TGTGCCAGCAGTGAATATATCACGGAGGGCTACGAGCAGTACTTC. This gives the protein CASSEYITEGYEQYF.

This clonotype was seen a few times. The chain combines TRBV20-1 with TRBJ2-3, with 11 bases fitting TRBD2. The length of the CDR3 is 15 residues. Unmatched junction bases numbered 4, after V lost 3 bases and J lost 2 bases. Germline V CDR1 and CDR2: DFQATT, SNEGSKA (reference sequence). CDR3: CSARGLAEATDTQYF. In nucleotides, the CDR3 is TGCAGTGCTAGGGGACTAGCGGAGGCCACAGATACGCAGTATTTT.

This chain links TRBV12-3 or TRBV12-4 with TRBJ2-7, with D possibly TRBD1 on 5 matching bases. The CDR3 sequence is 14 residues long. V was cut by 5 bases and J by 0 bases, with 11 bases left in between. CDR3 protein: CASSRQLYSYEQYF. The CDR3, as DNA: TGTGCCAGCAGTCGACAGCTATACTCCTACGAGCAGTACTTC.

This clonotype was picked up a small number of times. The chain is built from TRBV29-1 and TRBJ1-1; unclear D gene. The CDR3 totals 10 residues. Deletions cut 8 bases from V and 1 base from J, with 5 bases between. Germline lookup yields CDR1 SQVTM and CDR2 ANQGSEA. For the CDR3, the DNA is TGCAGCATCAAGAACACTGAAGCTTTCTTT. It encodes CSIKNTEAFF.

The chain joins TRBV5-4 to TRBJ2-7; tentatively, D is TRBD1 or TRBD2 (5 bases each). This CDR3 region has 14 residues. Trimming pared 2 bases from V and 3 bases from J, leaving 12 bases between. CDR1 SGHNT and CDR2 YYREEE come from the germline V gene (reference sequence). Here the CDR3 DNA reads TGTGCCAGCAGCTTAAACAGAGGGGACTACGAGCAGTACTTC. Translating it yields CASSLNRGDYEQYF.

The sample holds a few counts of this clonotype. The rearrangement links TRBV12-3 or TRBV12-4 to TRBJ2-2; 13 bases line up with TRBD2. The CDR3 sequence is 17 residues long. Trimming took 5 bases from V and 7 from J; bases not matched to a gene: 10. CDR3 in amino acids: CASSLSGLAGAGGELFF. DNA for the CDR3: TGTGCCAGCAGTCTCTCCGGACTAGCGGGGGCGGGCGGGGAGCTGTTTTTT.

This clonotype has just a few counts. V and J are TRBV29-1 and TRBJ1-1; a possible D gene is TRBD1 (6 bases). The V gene's germline CDR1 is SQVTM and CDR2 ANQGSEA. V was cut by 5 bases and J by 0 bases, with 16 bases left in between. The CDR3 spans 15 residues. CDR3 DNA: TGCAGCGTTCTCGTTGAAGGGGGAATGAACACTGAAGCTTTCTTT. It translates to CSVLVEGGMNTEAFF.

This clonotype came up a few times. The chain uses TRBV24-1 and TRBJ2-3; D is unclear. The germline CDR1 and CDR2 sequences are KGHDR and SFDVKD. This CDR3 spans 15 amino acids. V shed 3 bases and J shed 2 bases, with 11 bases lying between them. The CDR3 region is CATSDPTQYTDTQYF. Here the CDR3 DNA reads TGTGCCACCAGTGATCCTACCCAGTACACAGATACGCAGTATTTT.